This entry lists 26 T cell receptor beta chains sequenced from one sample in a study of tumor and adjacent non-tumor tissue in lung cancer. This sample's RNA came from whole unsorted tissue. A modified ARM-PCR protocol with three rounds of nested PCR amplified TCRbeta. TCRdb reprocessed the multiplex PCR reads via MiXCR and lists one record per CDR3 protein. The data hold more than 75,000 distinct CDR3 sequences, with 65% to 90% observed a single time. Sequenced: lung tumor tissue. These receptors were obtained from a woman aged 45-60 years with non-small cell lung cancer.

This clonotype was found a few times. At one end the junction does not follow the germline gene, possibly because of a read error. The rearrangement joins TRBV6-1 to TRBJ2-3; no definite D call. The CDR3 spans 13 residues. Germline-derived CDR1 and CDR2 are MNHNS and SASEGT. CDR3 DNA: TGTGCTAGCAGTCGGAACAGTGCAGATACGCAGTATTTT. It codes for CASSRNSADTQYF.

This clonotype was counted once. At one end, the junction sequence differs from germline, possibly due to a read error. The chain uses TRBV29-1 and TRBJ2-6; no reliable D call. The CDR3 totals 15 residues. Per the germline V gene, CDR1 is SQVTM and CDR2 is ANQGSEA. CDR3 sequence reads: CSVVAASSVANVPTF. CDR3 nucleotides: TGCAGCGTTGTTGCTGCGAGCTCTGTGGCCAACGTCCCGACTTTC. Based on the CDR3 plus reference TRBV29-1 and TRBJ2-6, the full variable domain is SAVISQKPSRDICQRGTSLTIQCQVDSQVTMMFWYRQQPGQSLTLIATANQGSEATYESGFVIDKFPISRPNLTFSTLTVSNMSPEDSSIYLCSVVAASSVANVPTFGAGSRLTVL.

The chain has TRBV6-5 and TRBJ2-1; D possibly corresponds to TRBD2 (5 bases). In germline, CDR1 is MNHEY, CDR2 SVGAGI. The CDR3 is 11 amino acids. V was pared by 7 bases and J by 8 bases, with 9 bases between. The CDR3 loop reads CASNLADEQFF. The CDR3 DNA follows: TGTGCCAGCAATCTAGCTGATGAGCAGTTCTTC.

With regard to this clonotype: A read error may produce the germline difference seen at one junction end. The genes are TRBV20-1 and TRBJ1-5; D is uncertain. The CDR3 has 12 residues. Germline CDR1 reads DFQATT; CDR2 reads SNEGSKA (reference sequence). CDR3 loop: CSASQPNQPRHF. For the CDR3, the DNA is TGCAGTGCTAGTCAGCCCAATCAGCCCCGGCATTTT.

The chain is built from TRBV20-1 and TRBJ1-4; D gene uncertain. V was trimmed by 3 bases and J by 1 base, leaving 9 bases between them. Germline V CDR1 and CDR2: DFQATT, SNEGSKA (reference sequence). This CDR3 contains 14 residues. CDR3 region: CSARREITNEKLFF. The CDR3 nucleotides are TGCAGTGCTAGGCGGGAAATAACTAATGAAAAACTGTTTTTT.

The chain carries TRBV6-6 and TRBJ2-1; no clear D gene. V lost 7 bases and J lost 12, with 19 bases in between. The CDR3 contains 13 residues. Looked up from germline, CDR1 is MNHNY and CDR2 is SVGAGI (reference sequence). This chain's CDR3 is CASTQTLLSGQFF. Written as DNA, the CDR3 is TGTGCCAGCACCCAGACCCTTTTGAGTGGGCAGTTCTTC.

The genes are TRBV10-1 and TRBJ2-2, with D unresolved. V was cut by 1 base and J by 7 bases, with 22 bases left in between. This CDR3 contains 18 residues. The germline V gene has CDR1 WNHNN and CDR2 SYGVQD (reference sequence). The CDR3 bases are TGCGCCAGCAGTGAGTTCTCCAACGGTATTGTCGACATCGGGGAGCTGTTTTTT. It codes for CASSEFSNGIVDIGELFF.

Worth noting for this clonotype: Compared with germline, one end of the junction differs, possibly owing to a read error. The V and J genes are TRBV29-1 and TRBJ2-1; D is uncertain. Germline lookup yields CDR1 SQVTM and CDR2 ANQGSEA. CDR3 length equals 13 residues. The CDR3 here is CGGYSLSYNEQFF. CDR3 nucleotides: TGCGGCGGCTACAGCCTGTCCTATAATGAGCAGTTCTTC.

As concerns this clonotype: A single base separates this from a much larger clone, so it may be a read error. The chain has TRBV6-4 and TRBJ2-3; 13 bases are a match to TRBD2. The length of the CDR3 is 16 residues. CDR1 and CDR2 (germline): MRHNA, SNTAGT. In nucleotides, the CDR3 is TGTGCCAGCAGTGACTCCGGGACTAGCGGGACAGATAGGCAGTATTTT. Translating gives CASSDSGTSGTDRQYF.

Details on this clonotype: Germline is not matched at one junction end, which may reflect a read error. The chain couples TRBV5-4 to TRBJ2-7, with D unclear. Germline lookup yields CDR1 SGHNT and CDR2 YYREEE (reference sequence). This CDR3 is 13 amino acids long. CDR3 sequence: CASSLTDSYEHYF. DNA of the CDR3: TGTGCCAGCAGCTTAACAGATTCCTACGAGCACTACTTC.

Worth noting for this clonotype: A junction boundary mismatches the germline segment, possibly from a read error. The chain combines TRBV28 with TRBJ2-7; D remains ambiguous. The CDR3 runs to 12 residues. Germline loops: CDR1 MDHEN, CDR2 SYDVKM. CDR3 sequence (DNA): TGTGCTAGCAGCAGCCAGTCCTACGAGCAGTACTTC. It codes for CASSSQSYEQYF.

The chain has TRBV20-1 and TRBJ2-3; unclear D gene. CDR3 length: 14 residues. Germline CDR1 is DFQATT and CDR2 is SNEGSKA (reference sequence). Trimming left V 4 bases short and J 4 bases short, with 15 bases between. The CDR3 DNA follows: TGCAGTGCTACCCGAGTAGTCTTCTCAGATACGCAGTATTTT. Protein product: CSATRVVFSDTQYF.

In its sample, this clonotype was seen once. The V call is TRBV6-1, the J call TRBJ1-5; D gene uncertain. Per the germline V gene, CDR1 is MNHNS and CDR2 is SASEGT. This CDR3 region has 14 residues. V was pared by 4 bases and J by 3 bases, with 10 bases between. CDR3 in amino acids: CASSVVRANQPQHF. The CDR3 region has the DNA TGTGCCAGCAGTGTTGTGAGGGCCAATCAGCCCCAGCATTTT.

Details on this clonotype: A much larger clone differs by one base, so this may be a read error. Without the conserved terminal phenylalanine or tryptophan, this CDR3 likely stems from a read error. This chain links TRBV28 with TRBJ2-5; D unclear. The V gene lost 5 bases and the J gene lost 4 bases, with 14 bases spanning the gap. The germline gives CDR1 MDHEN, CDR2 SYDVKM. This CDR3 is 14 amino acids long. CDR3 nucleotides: TGTGCCAGCAGTCCCCCCCCCAGGCGAGAGACCCAGTACCTC. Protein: CASSPPPRRETQYL.

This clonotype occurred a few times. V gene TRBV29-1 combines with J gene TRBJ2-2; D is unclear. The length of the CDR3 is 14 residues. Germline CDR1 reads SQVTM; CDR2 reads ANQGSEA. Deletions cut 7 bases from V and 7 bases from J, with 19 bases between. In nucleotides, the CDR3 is TGCAGCGGGATATTAGCCCATGGGGACGGGGAGCTGTTTTTT. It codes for CSGILAHGDGELFF.

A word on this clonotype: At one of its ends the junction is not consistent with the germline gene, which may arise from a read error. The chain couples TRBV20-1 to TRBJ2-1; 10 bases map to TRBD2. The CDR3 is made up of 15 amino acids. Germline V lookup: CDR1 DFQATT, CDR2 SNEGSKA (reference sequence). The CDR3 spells CSASEGLAAYNEQFF. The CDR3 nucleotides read TGCAGCGCTAGTGAAGGACTAGCGGCCTACAATGAGCAGTTCTTC.

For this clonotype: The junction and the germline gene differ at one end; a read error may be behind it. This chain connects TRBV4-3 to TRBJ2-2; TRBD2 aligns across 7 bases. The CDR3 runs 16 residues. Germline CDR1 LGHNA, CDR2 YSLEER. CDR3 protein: CASSQDYREEGRELLF. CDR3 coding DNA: TGCGCCAGCAGCCAAGATTATCGGGAGGAGGGAAGGGAGCTGTTATTT.

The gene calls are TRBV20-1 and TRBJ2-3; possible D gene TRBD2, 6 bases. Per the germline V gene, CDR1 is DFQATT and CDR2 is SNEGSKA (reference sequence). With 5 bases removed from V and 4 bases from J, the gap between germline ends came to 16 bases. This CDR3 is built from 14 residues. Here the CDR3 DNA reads TGCAGTGCTGTTAGCGGCGGGGCCTCAGATACGCAGTATTTT. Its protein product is CSAVSGGASDTQYF.

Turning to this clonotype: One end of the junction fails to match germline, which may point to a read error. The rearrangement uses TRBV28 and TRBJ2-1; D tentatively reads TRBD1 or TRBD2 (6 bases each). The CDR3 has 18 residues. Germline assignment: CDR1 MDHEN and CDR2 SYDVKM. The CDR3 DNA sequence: TGTGCCAACGCTAAACGTGGGGGGCTCGGAGGGAGAATGGGTGAGCAATTCTTC. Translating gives CANAKRGGLGGRMGEQFF.

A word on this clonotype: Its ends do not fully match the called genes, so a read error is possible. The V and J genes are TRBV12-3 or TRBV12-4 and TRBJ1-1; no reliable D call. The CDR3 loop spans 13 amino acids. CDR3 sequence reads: CVRSFNTNIEAFF. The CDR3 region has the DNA TGTGTCAGAAGTTTTAACACAAACATTGAAGCTTTCTTT.

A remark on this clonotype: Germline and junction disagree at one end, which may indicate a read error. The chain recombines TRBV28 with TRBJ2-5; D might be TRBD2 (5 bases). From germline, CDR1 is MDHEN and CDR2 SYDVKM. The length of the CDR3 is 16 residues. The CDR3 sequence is CASSPPTSGVRETHYF. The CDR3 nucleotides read TGTGCCAGCAGTCCCCCCACCAGCGGAGTAAGAGAGACCCACTACTTC.

The CDR3 DNA reads TGTGCCAGTACCCCAGAGGGCGGGGGAAAGTCCTACAATGAGCAGTTCTTC. Residues: CASTPEGGGKSYNEQFF. This chain uses TRBV11-2 with TRBJ2-1; 7 bases map to TRBD2. From germline, CDR1 is SGHAT and CDR2 FQNNGV. This CDR3 is built from 17 residues. V gave up 9 bases and J gave up 1 base; unmatched junction bases: 15.

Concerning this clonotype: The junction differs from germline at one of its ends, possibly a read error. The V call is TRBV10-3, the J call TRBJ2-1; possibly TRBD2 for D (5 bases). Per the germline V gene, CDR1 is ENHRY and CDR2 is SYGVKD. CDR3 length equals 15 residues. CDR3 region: CDISDLVSGNNEQFF. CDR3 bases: TGTGACATCAGTGATTTAGTTTCGGGGAACAATGAGCAGTTCTTC.

CDR3 residues: CASRRGGQSARELFF. For the CDR3, the DNA is TGTGCCAGCCGAAGGGGGGGGCAGTCGGCCCGGGAGCTGTTTTTT. The rearrangement joins TRBV6-5 to TRBJ2-2; D is possibly TRBD2 (7 bases). The V gene lost 8 bases and the J gene lost 9 bases, with 22 bases spanning the gap. Germline loops: CDR1 MNHEY, CDR2 SVGAGI. CDR3 length equals 15 residues.

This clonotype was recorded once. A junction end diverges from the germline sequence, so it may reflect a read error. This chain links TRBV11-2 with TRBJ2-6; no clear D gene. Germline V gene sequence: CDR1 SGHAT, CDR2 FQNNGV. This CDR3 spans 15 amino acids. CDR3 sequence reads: CVSSLLSSRAYVLTF. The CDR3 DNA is TGTGTCAGCAGCTTGTTAAGCTCTAGGGCCTACGTCCTGACTTTC.

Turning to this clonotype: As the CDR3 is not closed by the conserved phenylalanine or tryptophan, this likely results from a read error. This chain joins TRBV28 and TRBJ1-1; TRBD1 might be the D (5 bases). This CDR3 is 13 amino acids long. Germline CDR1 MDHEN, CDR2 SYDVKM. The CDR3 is CASSREGNAEAFI. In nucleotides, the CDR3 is TGTGCCAGCAGTCGGGAGGGGAACGCTGAAGCTTTCATT.